The rows below give T cell receptor beta chains drawn from one sample of a study of T cells in Graves' hyperthyroidism and ophthalmopathy. TCRdb processed the multiplex PCR reads anew with MiXCR; each CDR3 protein has one entry. The profile covers roughly 400,000 distinct CDR3 sequences, with more than 12% appearing a single time and around 30% taken by the ten largest. Specimen: blood. Receptors originate from a man aged 50 or older with Graves' ophthalmopathy. Both conserved end residues are part of each CDR3. Each record gives: CDR3 length, V gene, D gene, CDR3 protein. A D gene is named only where the DNA matches it firmly.

13 TRBV5-1 . CASGRNPQETQYF
15 TRBV5-5 . CASSFGSSRQETQYF
13 TRBV20-1 . CSARVGTATEAFF
16 TRBV12-5 . CASGYDPGGSNQPQHF
16 TRBV5-1 TRBD2 CASSLGTSETEATQYF
12 TRBV20-1 TRBD1 CSAGDRSEEQYF
13 TRBV30 . CAWSVTGVPTQYF
14 TRBV20-1 TRBD2 CSARDPSGRGEQYF
16 TRBV20-1 TRBD1 CSARPPGTGGYYEQYF
15 TRBV6-7 . CASSYPPSLNTEAFF
15 TRBV19 . CASSRPGKAAEKLFF
15 TRBV18 TRBD1 CASSPFWTGGTEAFF
16 TRBV20-1 TRBD1 CSAENYRDRGQETQYF
14 TRBV20-1 . CSASRGAGTDTQYF
13 TRBV30 . CAWSTGLNTEAFF
17 TRBV19 . CASSNLLLSTQDNEQFF
15 TRBV28 TRBD2 CASGQGLARTGELFF
17 TRBV5-6 TRBD2 CASSFGLAGEGTDTQYF
12 TRBV20-1 . CSARKVNTEAFF
12 TRBV13 . CASSTRGYEQYF
12 TRBV5-1 . CASSLSGVGAFF
12 TRBV29-1 . CSVVGGPTEAFF
17 TRBV19 TRBD2 CASSISGTSGLYNEQFF
12 TRBV2 TRBD2 CASTLSGNEQFF
11 TRBV20-1 . CSARGYREQFF
17 TRBV5-1 TRBD2 CASSLASGRPSTDTQYF
16 TRBV9 TRBD2 CASSVASLTAGAEQFF